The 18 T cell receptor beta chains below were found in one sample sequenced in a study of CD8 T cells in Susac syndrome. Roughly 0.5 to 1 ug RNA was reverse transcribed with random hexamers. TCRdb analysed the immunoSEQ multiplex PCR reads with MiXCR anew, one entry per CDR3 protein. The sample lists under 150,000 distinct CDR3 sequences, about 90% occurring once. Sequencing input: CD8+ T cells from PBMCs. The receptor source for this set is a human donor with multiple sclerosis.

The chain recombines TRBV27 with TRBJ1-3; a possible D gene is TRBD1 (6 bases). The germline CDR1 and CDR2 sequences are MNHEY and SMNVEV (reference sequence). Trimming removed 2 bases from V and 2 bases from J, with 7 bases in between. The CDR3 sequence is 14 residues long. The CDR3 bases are TGTGCCAGCAGTTTAGCAGGGGCTGGAAACACCATATATTTT. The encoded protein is CASSLAGAGNTIYF.

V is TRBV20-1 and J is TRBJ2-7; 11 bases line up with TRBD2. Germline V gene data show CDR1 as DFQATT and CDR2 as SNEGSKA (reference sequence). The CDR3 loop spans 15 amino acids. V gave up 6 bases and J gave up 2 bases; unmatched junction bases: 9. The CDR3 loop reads CSADKLAGATYEQYF. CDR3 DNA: TGCAGTGCCGATAAACTAGCGGGAGCTACCTACGAGCAGTACTTC.

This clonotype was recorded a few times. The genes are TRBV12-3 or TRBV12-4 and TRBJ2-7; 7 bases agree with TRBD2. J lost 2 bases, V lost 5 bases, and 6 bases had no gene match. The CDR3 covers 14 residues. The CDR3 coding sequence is TGTGCCAGCAGTCTGGGACTAACCCCCTACGAGCAGTACTTC. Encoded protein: CASSLGLTPYEQYF.

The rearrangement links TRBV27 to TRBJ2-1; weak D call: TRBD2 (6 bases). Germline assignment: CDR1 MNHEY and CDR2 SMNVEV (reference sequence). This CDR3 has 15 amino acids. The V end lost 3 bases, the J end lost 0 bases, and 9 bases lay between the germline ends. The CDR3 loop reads CASSFGGNSYNEQFF. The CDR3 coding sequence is TGTGCCAGCAGTTTCGGCGGGAACTCCTACAATGAGCAGTTCTTC.

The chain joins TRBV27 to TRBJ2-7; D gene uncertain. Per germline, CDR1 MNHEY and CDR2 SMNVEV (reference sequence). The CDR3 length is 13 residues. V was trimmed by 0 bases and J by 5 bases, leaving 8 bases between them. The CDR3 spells CASSLSGFHEQYF. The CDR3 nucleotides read TGTGCCAGCAGTTTATCAGGGTTCCACGAGCAGTACTTC.

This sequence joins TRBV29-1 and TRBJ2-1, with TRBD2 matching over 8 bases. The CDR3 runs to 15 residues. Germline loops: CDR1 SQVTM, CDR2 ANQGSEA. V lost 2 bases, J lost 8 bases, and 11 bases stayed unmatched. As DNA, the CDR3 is TGCAGCGTTGAAAAACCCAGCGGGAGTTTCTATGAGCAGTTCTTC. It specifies CSVEKPSGSFYEQFF.

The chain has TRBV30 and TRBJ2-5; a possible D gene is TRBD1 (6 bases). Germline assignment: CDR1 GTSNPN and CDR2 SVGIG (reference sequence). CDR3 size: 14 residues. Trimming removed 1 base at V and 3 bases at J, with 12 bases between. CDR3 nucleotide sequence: TGTGCCTGGAGTGGCGGTGGGGGCGAAGAGACCCAGTACTTC. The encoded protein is CAWSGGGGEETQYF.

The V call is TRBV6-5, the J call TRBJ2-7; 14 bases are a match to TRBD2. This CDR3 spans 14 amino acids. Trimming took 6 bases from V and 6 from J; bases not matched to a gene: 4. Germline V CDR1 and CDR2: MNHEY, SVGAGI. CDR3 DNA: TGTGCCAGCAGACTGGGACTAGCGGGAGCCGAGCAGTACTTC. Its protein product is CASRLGLAGAEQYF.

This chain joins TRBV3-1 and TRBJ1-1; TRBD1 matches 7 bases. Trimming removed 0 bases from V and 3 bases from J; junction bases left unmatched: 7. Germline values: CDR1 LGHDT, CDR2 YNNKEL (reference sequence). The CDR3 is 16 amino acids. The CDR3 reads CASSQDSVGGDTEAFF. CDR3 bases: TGTGCCAGCAGCCAAGATTCCGTAGGGGGCGACACTGAAGCTTTCTTT.

The CDR3, as DNA: TGTGCCTGGAACGCTGCGGTGGGCCCTGGGCAGCCCCAGCATTTT. This sequence encodes CAWNAAVGPGQPQHF. The V and J genes are TRBV30 and TRBJ1-5; D gene uncertain. There are 15 residues in the CDR3. Per the germline V gene, CDR1 is GTSNPN and CDR2 is SVGIG (reference sequence). V dropped 4 bases and J dropped 7 bases, with 20 bases sitting between them.

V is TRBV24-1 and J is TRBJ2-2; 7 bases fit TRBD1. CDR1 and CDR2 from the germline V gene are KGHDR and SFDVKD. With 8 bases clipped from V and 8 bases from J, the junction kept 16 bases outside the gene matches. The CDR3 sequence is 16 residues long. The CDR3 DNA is TGTGCCACCAAGGTAGGCCGGCAGGGGGTGTCGGGGGAGCTGTTTTTT. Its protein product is CATKVGRQGVSGELFF.

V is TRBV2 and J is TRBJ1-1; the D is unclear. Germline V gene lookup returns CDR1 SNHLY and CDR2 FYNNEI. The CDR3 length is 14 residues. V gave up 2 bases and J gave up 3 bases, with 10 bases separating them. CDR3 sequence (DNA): TGTGCCAGCAGTGAAACCGGGCAACACACTGAAGCTTTCTTT. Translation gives CASSETGQHTEAFF.

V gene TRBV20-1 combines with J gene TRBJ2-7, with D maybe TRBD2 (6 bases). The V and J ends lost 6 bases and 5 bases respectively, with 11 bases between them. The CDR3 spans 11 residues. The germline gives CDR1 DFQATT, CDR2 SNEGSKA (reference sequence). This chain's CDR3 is CSAPRGNEQYF. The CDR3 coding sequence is TGCAGTGCCCCACGGGGGAACGAGCAGTACTTC.

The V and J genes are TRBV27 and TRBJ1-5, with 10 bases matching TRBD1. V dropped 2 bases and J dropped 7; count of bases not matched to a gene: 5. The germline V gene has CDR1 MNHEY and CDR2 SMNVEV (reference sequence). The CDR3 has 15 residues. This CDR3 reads CASSLTGTGVQPQHF. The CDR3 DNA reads TGTGCCAGCAGTTTAACCGGGACAGGGGTGCAGCCCCAGCATTTT.

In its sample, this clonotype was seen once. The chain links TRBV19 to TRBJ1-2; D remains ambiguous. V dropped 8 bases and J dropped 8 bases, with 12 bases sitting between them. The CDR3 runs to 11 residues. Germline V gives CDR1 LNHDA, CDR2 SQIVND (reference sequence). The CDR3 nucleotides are TGTGCCAGTGCGGCGGGGTACGGCTACACCTTC. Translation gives CASAAGYGYTF.

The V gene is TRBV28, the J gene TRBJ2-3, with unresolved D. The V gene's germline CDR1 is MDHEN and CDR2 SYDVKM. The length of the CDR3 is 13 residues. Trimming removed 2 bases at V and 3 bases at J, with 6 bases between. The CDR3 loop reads CASSLGRTDTQYF. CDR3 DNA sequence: TGTGCCAGCAGTTTAGGGCGGACAGATACGCAGTATTTT.

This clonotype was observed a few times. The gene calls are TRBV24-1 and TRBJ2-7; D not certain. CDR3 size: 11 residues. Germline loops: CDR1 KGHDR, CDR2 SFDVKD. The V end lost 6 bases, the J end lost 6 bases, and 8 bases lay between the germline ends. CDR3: CATSLGREQYF. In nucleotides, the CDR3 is TGTGCCACCAGTCTTGGACGCGAGCAGTACTTC.

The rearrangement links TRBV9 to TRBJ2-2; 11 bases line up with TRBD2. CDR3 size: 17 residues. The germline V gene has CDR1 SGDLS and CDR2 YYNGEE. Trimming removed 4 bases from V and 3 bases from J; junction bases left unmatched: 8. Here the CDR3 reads CASSPGTSGDHTGELFF. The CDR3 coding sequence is TGTGCCAGCAGCCCCGGGACTAGCGGAGATCACACCGGGGAGCTGTTTTTT.